This entry features one T cell receptor (beta chain) sequence. This sample stems from a study of T cells after yellow fever vaccination. Template switching by 5'RACE produced TCR cDNA, adding a universal primer site and UMIs. From the 5' RACE reads, TCRdb called clonotypes with MiXCR, one entry per CDR3 protein. The table has a few hundred thousand distinct CDR3 sequences, about 19% seen once. The CDR3 contains 16 residues. V was clipped by 1 base and J by 2 bases; unmatched bases: 5. The clonotype originates from a man between 18 and 29 years old who received the YFV17D yellow fever vaccine. Material: PBMCs, obtained before the yellow fever booster vaccination. V gene TRBV12-3 or TRBV12-4 combines with J gene TRBJ1-5, with TRBD1 matching over 7 bases. Written as DNA, the CDR3 is TGTGCCAGCAGTTTAGAGGGGGCTGGTGGCAATCAGCCCCAGCATTTT. As protein: CASSLEGAGGNQPQHF.